This T cell receptor (beta chain) is from a study of T-cell memory formation after mild COVID-19. About the study: TCR clusters were mostly donor specific.

The V end was cut by 10 bases, the J end by 2 bases, with 15 bases between. The CDR3 has 13 amino acids. The germline gives CDR1 LGHNA, CDR2 YSLEER. A 5'RACE reaction primed in the constant segment made cDNA libraries of TCR alpha and TCR beta, and these carried sample barcodes and UMIs. TCRdb analysed the 5' RACE reads with MiXCR anew, one entry per CDR3 protein. Seen here are fewer than 200,000 distinct CDR3 sequences, around 18% observed once, and the top ten hold 3.5% to 5%. Only one count was recorded for this clonotype. The rearrangement joins TRBV4-3 to TRBJ2-7; D not resolved. Material: PBMCs or a T cell subset sorted from them (not recorded which). The source of this sequence is a man between 18 and 29 years old who had mild COVID-19 (a few samples of this study predate the infection). Cell type and time point are not known. The CDR3 coding sequence is TGCGCCACCCCTCGGCTGTCTCCCTACGAGCAGTACGTC. This gives the protein CATPRLSPYEQYV.